This passage covers 5 T cell receptor beta chains from one sample sequenced in a study of CD8+ T cells in alopecia areata. Following RNA extraction, reverse transcription yielded cDNA that acted as the sequencing template. The assay was immunoSEQ multiplex PCR, and TCRdb's table has in-frame clones only and misses some. The sample lists roughly 210,000 clones, less than 45% occurring once. The treatment was: oral pan-JAK inhibitor, 5-10 mg twice daily. The sequencing used CD4+ T cells sorted from blood, collected at approximately week 36, from a patient treated with tofacitinib. These receptors originate from a human donor with alopecia areata.

This clone has more than one count but fewer than ten. The chain has TRBV11-2 and TRBJ2-7, with 8 bases lining up with TRBD1. V was clipped by 5 bases and J by 4 bases; unmatched bases: 7. Germline-derived CDR1 and CDR2 are SGHAT and FQNNGV. CDR3 size: 14 residues. The CDR3 sequence: CASSLTGTGYEQYF. The CDR3 nucleotides are TGTGCCAGCAGCCTAACCGGGACAGGATACGAGCAGTACTTC.

In its sample, this clone was seen a few times. The chain joins TRBV28 to TRBJ2-2, with a possible D match to TRBD2 (6 bases). This CDR3 is 16 amino acids long. Germline V gene sequence: CDR1 MDHEN, CDR2 SYDVKM. Trimming cost V 8 bases and J 2 bases, with 18 bases left between them. CDR3 residues: CASSFPGGGNTGELFF. Written as DNA, the CDR3 is TGTGCCAGCTCTTTCCCCGGGGGAGGAAACACCGGGGAGCTGTTTTTT.

This sequence joins TRBV30 and TRBJ2-5; 7 bases agree with TRBD1. CDR3 length: 13 residues. Germline CDR1 reads GTSNPN; CDR2 reads SVGIG (reference sequence). V gave up 0 bases and J gave up 4 bases; unmatched junction bases: 2. Here the CDR3 reads CAWSVNRGETQYF. Here the CDR3 DNA reads TGTGCCTGGAGTGTAAACAGGGGAGAGACCCAGTACTTC. Looking up the rest from reference TRBV30 and TRBJ2-5 gives the full variable domain: SQTIHQWPATLVQPVGSPLSLECTVEGTSNPNLYWYRQAAGRGLQLLFYSVGIGQISSEVPQNLSASRPQDRQFILSSKKLLLSDSGFYLCAWSVNRGETQYFGPGTRLLVL.

The V and J genes are TRBV5-6 and TRBJ2-6; D is ambiguous. The CDR3 runs 15 residues. V was cut by 0 bases and J by 4 bases, with 8 bases left in between. CDR1 is SGHDT, CDR2 YYEEEE, per germline. The CDR3 DNA reads TGTGCCAGCAGCTTGGACCGTCAGGGGGCCAACGTCCTGACTTTC. Translating it yields CASSLDRQGANVLTF.

Only a few counts were recorded for this clone. The chain uses TRBV19 and TRBJ1-1; 7 nucleotides agree with TRBD1. Per the germline V gene, CDR1 is LNHDA and CDR2 is SQIVND (reference sequence). The CDR3 is 14 amino acids. After removal of 1 base from V and 9 bases from J, the junction contained 8 bases not matched to a gene. The CDR3 sequence is CASSIAMDRTKAFF. The CDR3 bases are TGTGCCAGTAGTATAGCCATGGACAGGACAAAAGCTTTCTTT.